This T cell receptor beta chain was documented in a study of blood T cell repertoires in COVID-19. Overall study context: PBMCs, B-cell-depleted T cells, or T cells provided the cDNA or gDNA that made up the material.

Only in-frame clones appear in the TCRdb table, and some are missing; sequencing was by immunoSEQ multiplex PCR. The sample yields 400,000 or so clones, about 90% seen once. Germline CDR1 and CDR2: SGDLS and YYNGEE. V shed 6 bases and J 0 bases; nucleotides not matched to a gene: 12. There are 18 residues in the CDR3. This clone showed up just once. The chain links TRBV9 to TRBJ2-1, with 10 nucleotides matching TRBD2. Sequenced sample: PBMCs or T cells enriched from blood (not recorded which). This TCR derives from a man younger than 35 who had recovered from COVID-19. For the CDR3, the DNA is TGTGCCAGCACCCAAAGGGGGACTAGCGTTAGCTCCTACAATGAGCAGTTCTTC. It yields the protein CASTQRGTSVSSYNEQFF.